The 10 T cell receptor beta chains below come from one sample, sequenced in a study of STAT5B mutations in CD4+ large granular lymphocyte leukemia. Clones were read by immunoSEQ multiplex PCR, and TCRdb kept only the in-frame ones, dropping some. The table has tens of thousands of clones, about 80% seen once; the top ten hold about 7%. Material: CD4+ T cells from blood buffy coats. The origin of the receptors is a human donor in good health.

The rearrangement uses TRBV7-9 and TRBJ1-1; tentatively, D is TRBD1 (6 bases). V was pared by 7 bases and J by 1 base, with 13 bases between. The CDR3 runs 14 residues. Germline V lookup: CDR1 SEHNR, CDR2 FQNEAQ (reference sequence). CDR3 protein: CASTRQASNTEAFF. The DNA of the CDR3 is TGTGCCAGCACCCGACAGGCCTCGAACACTGAAGCTTTCTTT.

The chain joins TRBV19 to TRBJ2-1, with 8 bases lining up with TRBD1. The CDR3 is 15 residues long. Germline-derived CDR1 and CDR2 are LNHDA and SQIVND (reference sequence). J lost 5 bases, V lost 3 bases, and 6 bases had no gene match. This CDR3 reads CASSIFRGLHNEQFF. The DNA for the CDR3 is TGTGCCAGTAGTATTTTCAGGGGGCTCCACAATGAGCAGTTCTTC.

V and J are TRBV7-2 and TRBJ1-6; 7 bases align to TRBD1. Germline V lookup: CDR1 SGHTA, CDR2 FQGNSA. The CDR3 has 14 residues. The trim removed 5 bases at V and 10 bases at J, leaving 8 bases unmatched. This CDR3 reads CASSGQQGRSPLHF. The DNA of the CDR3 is TGTGCCAGCAGCGGCCAACAGGGGCGGTCACCCCTCCACTTT.

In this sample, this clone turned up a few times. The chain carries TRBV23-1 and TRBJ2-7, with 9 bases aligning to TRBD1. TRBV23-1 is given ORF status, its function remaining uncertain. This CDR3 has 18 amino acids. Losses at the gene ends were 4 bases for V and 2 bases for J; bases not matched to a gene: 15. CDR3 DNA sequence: TGCGCCAGCAGTCCTACAATTGGCGGACAGGGGCAAGCCTACGAGCAGTACTTC. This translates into CASSPTIGGQGQAYEQYF.

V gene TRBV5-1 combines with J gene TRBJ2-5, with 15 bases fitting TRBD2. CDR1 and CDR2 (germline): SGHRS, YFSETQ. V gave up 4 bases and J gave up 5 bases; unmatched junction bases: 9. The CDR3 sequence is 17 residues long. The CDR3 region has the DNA TGCGCCAGCAGCCCCGGACTAGCGGGGGGGCCTTTTGAGACCCAGTACTTC. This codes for CASSPGLAGGPFETQYF.

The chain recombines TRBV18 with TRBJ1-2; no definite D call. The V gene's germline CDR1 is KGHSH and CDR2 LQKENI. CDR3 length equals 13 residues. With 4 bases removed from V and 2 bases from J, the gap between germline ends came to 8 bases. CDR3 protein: CASSLQTNYGYTF. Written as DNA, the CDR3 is TGTGCCAGCTCACTACAGACGAACTATGGCTACACCTTC.

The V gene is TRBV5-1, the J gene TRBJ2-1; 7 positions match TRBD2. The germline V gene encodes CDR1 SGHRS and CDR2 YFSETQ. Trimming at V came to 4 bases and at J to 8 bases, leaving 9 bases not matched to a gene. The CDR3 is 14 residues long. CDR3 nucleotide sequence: TGCGCCAGCAGCCCGACGAGACTAGCAGATGAGCAGTTCTTC. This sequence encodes CASSPTRLADEQFF.

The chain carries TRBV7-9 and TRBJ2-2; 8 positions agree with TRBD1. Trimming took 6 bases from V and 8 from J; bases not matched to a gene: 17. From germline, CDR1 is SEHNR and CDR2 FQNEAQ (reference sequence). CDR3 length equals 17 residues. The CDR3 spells CASRYTPTGELTGELFF. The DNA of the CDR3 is TGTGCCAGCAGATATACGCCGACAGGGGAGTTAACAGGGGAGCTGTTTTTT.

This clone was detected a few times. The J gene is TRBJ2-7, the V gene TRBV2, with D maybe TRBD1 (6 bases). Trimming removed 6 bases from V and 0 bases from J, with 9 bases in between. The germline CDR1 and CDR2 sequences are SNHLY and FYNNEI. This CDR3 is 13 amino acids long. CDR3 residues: CASRGDNSYEQYF. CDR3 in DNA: TGTGCCAGCAGGGGGGACAACTCCTACGAGCAGTACTTC.

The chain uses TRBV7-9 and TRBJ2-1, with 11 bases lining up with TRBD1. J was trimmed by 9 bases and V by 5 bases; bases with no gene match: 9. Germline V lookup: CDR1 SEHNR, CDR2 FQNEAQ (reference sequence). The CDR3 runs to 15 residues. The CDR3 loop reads CASSPSDRGPIEQFF. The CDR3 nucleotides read TGTGCCAGCAGCCCTTCGGACAGGGGGCCAATTGAGCAGTTCTTC.